These T cell receptor beta chains were read from a single sample in a study of blood T cell repertoires in COVID-19. Assay: immunoSEQ multiplex PCR; the TCRdb copy retains only in-frame clones and omits some. The sample consists of roughly 150,000 clones, 78% of them appearing once. The sequencing sample was made of peripheral blood. These receptors all stem from a woman older than 75 with acute or convalescent COVID-19. The CDR3 runs from the conserved cysteine through the conserved F or W. D genes are given only for firm matches. Clone size is shown for a subset of rows, as once, few, many or a class of expanded clone.

d_call: TRBD1
v_call: TRBV7-9
j_call: TRBJ2-1
clone_size: -
cdr3_nt: TGTGCCAGCAGCATCTGGGTAGGGGACAGTCAGTTCTTC
cdr3_aa: CASSIWVGDSQFF

d_call: -
v_call: TRBV15
j_call: TRBJ1-1
clone_size: -
cdr3_nt: TGTGCCACCAGCAGAGAAAGTGGCCAAACGAACACTGAAGCTTTCTTT
cdr3_aa: CATSRESGQTNTEAFF

d_call: TRBD2
v_call: TRBV4-2
j_call: TRBJ2-7
clone_size: few
cdr3_nt: TGTGCCAGCAGCTTCCAAGCGGGAGCCGCTACCGAGCAGTACTTC
cdr3_aa: CASSFQAGAATEQYF

d_call: -
v_call: TRBV2
j_call: TRBJ2-1
clone_size: -
cdr3_nt: TGTGCCAGCAGCGAGGACATTTACAATGAGCAGTTCTTC
cdr3_aa: CASSEDIYNEQFF

d_call: -
v_call: TRBV6-5
j_call: TRBJ2-1
clone_size: -
cdr3_nt: TGTGCCAGCAGTTACTCGACTCTAGCAACCCGTAAGCAGTTCTTC
cdr3_aa: CASSYSTLATRKQFF

d_call: -
v_call: TRBV6-5
j_call: TRBJ1-2
clone_size: few
cdr3_nt: TGTGCCAGCAGTTACCAGGGACTTGGCTACACCTTC
cdr3_aa: CASSYQGLGYTF

d_call: -
v_call: TRBV6-4
j_call: TRBJ1-6
clone_size: -
cdr3_nt: TGTGCCAGCAGTGAAATGGAGAATTCACCCCTCCACTTT
cdr3_aa: CASSEMENSPLHF

d_call: TRBD1
v_call: TRBV6-5
j_call: TRBJ2-7
clone_size: -
cdr3_nt: TGTGCCATTCGACAGGGAACTTTCTACGAGCAGTACTTC
cdr3_aa: CAIRQGTFYEQYF

d_call: -
v_call: TRBV12-5
j_call: TRBJ2-3
clone_size: few
cdr3_nt: TGTGCTAGTGGTTTGGCGGTGGACTCATACACAGATACGCAGTATTTT
cdr3_aa: CASGLAVDSYTDTQYF

d_call: -
v_call: TRBV7-7
j_call: TRBJ1-6
clone_size: -
cdr3_nt: TGTGCTAGCAGCTTAGCCCTCTCGCAGGGCCCCCGTTCACCCCTCCACTTT
cdr3_aa: CASSLALSQGPRSPLHF

d_call: -
v_call: TRBV6-4
j_call: TRBJ2-3
clone_size: -
cdr3_nt: TGTGCCAGCAGTGCCCAACTATCAGATACGCAGTATTTT
cdr3_aa: CASSAQLSDTQYF

d_call: TRBD1
v_call: TRBV6-5
j_call: TRBJ1-2
clone_size: -
cdr3_nt: TGTGCCAGCAGTCCTACAGGGGCCATCTATGGCTACACCTTC
cdr3_aa: CASSPTGAIYGYTF

d_call: -
v_call: TRBV5-8
j_call: TRBJ1-4
clone_size: -
cdr3_nt: TGTGCCAGCAGCATGCCGGCGGGAGCAACTAATGAAAAACTGTTTTTT
cdr3_aa: CASSMPAGATNEKLFF

d_call: TRBD2
v_call: TRBV28
j_call: TRBJ2-2
clone_size: -
cdr3_nt: TGTGCCAGCATCAACGGTGGAGCACTAGCGGGGGGGCGGCTCACCGGGGAGCTGTTTTTT
cdr3_aa: CASINGGALAGGRLTGELFF

d_call: TRBD1
v_call: TRBV7-8
j_call: TRBJ1-3
clone_size: few
cdr3_nt: TGTGCCAGCAGCTTAGAGGGGGCTACCATATATTTT
cdr3_aa: CASSLEGATIYF

d_call: TRBD2
v_call: TRBV6-5
j_call: TRBJ2-7
clone_size: few
cdr3_nt: TGTGCCAGCAGTTCAGGTGGAGCGGGGGGCTTCTACGAGCAGTACTTC
cdr3_aa: CASSSGGAGGFYEQYF

d_call: TRBD1
v_call: TRBV7-8
j_call: TRBJ1-1
clone_size: -
cdr3_nt: TGTGCCAGCAGCTCGAGGACAGGGGGCACAACAAAGAACACTGAAGCTTTCTTT
cdr3_aa: CASSSRTGGTTKNTEAFF

d_call: TRBD2
v_call: TRBV5-1
j_call: TRBJ2-5
clone_size: -
cdr3_nt: TGCGCCAGCAGCTCCCCCGCGGGAGGAGAGACCCAGTACTTC
cdr3_aa: CASSSPAGGETQYF

d_call: -
v_call: TRBV5-1
j_call: TRBJ2-5
clone_size: -
cdr3_nt: TGCGCCAGCAGCTTGGCTGAACGCGCGACCCAGTACTTC
cdr3_aa: CASSLAERATQYF

d_call: -
v_call: TRBV4-2
j_call: TRBJ1-4
clone_size: -
cdr3_nt: TGTGCCAGCAGCCAAGCCCAGGCAGCAACTAATGAAAAACTGTTTTTT
cdr3_aa: CASSQAQAATNEKLFF

d_call: -
v_call: TRBV6-4
j_call: TRBJ1-5
clone_size: -
cdr3_nt: TGTGCCAGCAGTGAATCCCTTAATCAGCCCCAGCATTTT
cdr3_aa: CASSESLNQPQHF

d_call: -
v_call: TRBV5-5
j_call: TRBJ1-6
clone_size: -
cdr3_nt: TGTGCCAGCAGCCGAGTAGGACAGCAATATAATTCACCCCTCCACTTT
cdr3_aa: CASSRVGQQYNSPLHF

d_call: TRBD2
v_call: TRBV4-1
j_call: TRBJ2-1
clone_size: few
cdr3_nt: TGCGCCAGCAGGCACCTAGCGGGGGGGCGTTCCCACAATGAGCAGTTCTTC
cdr3_aa: CASRHLAGGRSHNEQFF

d_call: -
v_call: TRBV4-1
j_call: TRBJ2-7
clone_size: -
cdr3_nt: TGCGCCAGCAGCCAATTGACTTTGAGCTCCTACGAGCAGTACTTC
cdr3_aa: CASSQLTLSSYEQYF

d_call: -
v_call: TRBV27
j_call: TRBJ1-1
clone_size: -
cdr3_nt: TGTGCCAGCAGTCTGCCGTTGTGGTGGGCCATGAACACTGAAGCTTTCTTT
cdr3_aa: CASSLPLWWAMNTEAFF

d_call: -
v_call: TRBV7-6
j_call: TRBJ1-6
clone_size: once
cdr3_nt: TGTGCCAGCAGCTTAGGGCAGGGAAGTTCACCCCTCCACTTT
cdr3_aa: CASSLGQGSSPLHF

d_call: TRBD2
v_call: TRBV7-3
j_call: TRBJ2-3
clone_size: -
cdr3_nt: TGTGCCAGCAGCTCTGAGACTAGCGGGAGCGCAGATACGCAGTATTTT
cdr3_aa: CASSSETSGSADTQYF

d_call: -
v_call: TRBV2
j_call: TRBJ1-3
clone_size: -
cdr3_nt: TGTGCCAGCAGAGATGGGAGCTCTGGAAACACCATATATTTT
cdr3_aa: CASRDGSSGNTIYF

d_call: TRBD1
v_call: TRBV4-2
j_call: TRBJ2-7
clone_size: few
cdr3_nt: TGTGCCAGCAGCCAAGTCGGGACAGGGAACAGCGAGCAGTACTTC
cdr3_aa: CASSQVGTGNSEQYF

d_call: TRBD2
v_call: TRBV28
j_call: TRBJ2-7
clone_size: -
cdr3_nt: TGTGCCAGCAGTTTGATGGCTAGCGGGAGCTTCCACGAGCAGTACTTC
cdr3_aa: CASSLMASGSFHEQYF

d_call: TRBD2
v_call: TRBV10-1
j_call: TRBJ2-7
clone_size: -
cdr3_nt: TGCGCCAGCAGTGAGTCTTTAGCGGGGACCTACGAGCAGTACTTC
cdr3_aa: CASSESLAGTYEQYF

d_call: -
v_call: TRBV6-6
j_call: TRBJ2-7
clone_size: -
cdr3_nt: TGTGCCAGCAGTTCACCGGGAACCTACGAGCAGTACTTC
cdr3_aa: CASSSPGTYEQYF

d_call: TRBD1
v_call: TRBV6-4
j_call: TRBJ2-3
clone_size: -
cdr3_nt: TGTGCCAGCAGTGTGGGGACAGCCAGCACAGATACGCAGTATTTT
cdr3_aa: CASSVGTASTDTQYF